One T cell receptor (beta chain) is described in this entry. The sample originates from a study of blood T cell repertoires in COVID-19. Study context: T cells, B-cell-depleted T cells, or PBMCs supplied cDNA or gDNA.

Libraries were prepared by immunoSEQ multiplex PCR; TCRdb keeps only in-frame clonotypes and omits some of them. The sample records about 70,000 clones, approximately 75% being singletons. The germline V gene encodes CDR1 SEHNR and CDR2 FQNEAQ (reference sequence). CDR3 length equals 16 residues. The trim removed 5 bases at V and 0 bases at J, leaving 2 bases unmatched. The sequencing input was peripheral blood. The source is a woman aged 60-70 years with acute or convalescent COVID-19. This chain uses TRBV7-9 with TRBJ1-6; TRBD1 matches at 9 bases. CDR3 sequence reads: CASSRTGASYNSPLHF. In nucleotides, the CDR3 is TGTGCCAGCAGCAGGACAGGGGCCTCCTATAATTCACCCCTCCACTTT.